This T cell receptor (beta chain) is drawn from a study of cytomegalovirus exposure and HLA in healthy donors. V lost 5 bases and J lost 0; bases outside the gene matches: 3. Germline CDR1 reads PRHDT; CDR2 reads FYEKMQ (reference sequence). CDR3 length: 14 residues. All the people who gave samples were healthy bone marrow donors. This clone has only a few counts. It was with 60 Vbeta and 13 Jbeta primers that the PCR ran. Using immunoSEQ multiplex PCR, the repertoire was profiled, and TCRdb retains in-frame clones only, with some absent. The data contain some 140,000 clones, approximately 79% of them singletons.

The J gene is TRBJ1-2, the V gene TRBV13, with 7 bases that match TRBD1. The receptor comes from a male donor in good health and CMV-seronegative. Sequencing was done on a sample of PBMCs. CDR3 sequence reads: CASSGQEANYGYTF. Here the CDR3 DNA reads TGTGCCAGCAGCGGACAGGAAGCTAACTATGGCTACACCTTC.